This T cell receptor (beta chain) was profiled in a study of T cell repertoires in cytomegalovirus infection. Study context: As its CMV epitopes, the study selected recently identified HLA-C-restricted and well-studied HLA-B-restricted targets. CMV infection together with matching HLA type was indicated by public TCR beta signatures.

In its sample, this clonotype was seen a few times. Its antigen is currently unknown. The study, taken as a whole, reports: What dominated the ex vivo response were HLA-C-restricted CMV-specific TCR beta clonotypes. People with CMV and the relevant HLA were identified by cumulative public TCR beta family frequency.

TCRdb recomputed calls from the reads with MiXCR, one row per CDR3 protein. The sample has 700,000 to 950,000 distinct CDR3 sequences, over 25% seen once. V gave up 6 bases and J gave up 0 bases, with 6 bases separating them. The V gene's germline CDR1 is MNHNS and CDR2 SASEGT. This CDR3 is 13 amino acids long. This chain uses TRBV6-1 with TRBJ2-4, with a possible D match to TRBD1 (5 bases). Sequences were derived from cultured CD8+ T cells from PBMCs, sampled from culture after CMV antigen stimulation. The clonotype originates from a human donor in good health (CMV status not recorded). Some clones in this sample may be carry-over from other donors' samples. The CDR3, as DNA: TGTGCCAGCAGAGGGGTAGCCAAAAACATTCAGTACTTC. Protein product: CASRGVAKNIQYF.